These 5 T cell receptor beta chains were sequenced from one sample in a study of cytomegalovirus exposure and HLA in healthy donors (dated by TCRdb to about 2017). The library relied on the immunoSEQ multiplex PCR assay. For the multiplex PCR, a mixture combining 60 forward primers for TCR Vbeta segments and 13 reverse primers for TCR Jbeta segments was used. TCRdb's version of the immuneACCESS table is confined to in-frame rearrangements and falls short of the full clone set. An unresolved V gene accounts for under half of the shortfall where checked; the remainder is of unknown origin. In all, the sample holds about 130,000 clones, and about 74% of those were seen once. The leading ten clones occupy around 2% of the sample. The sequencing sample was made of PBMCs. These receptors all come from a man between 25 and 39 years old in good health and CMV-seronegative.

V is TRBV7-9 and J is TRBJ2-5; D is uncertain. Between the trimmed V and J ends, which lost 0 bases and 4 bases, there was a span of 12 bases. CDR3 length: 15 residues. Looked up from germline, CDR1 is SEHNR and CDR2 is FQNEAQ (reference sequence). The CDR3 sequence: CASSLAEPLAETQYF. Written as DNA, the CDR3 is TGTGCCAGCAGCTTAGCTGAGCCCTTAGCAGAGACCCAGTACTTC.

V and J are TRBV19 and TRBJ2-6, with TRBD1 matching over 9 bases. Germline lookup yields CDR1 LNHDA and CDR2 SQIVND (reference sequence). CDR3 length: 18 residues. V lost 3 bases, J lost 1 base, and 7 bases stayed unmatched. This chain's CDR3 is CASSIATGGLSGANVLTF. The CDR3 nucleotides are TGTGCCAGTAGTATCGCGACAGGGGGTCTGTCTGGGGCCAACGTCCTGACTTTC. The full variable domain, in which reference TRBV19 and TRBJ2-6 provide the parts outside the CDR3, is DGGITQSPKYLFRKEGQNVTLSCEQNLNHDAMYWYRQDPGQGLRLIYYSQIVNDFQKGDIAEGYSVSREKKESFPLTVTSAQKNPTAFYLCASSIATGGLSGANVLTFGAGSRLTVL.

The chain combines TRBV5-1 with TRBJ2-3, with 10 bases matching TRBD1. With 3 bases clipped from V and 1 base from J, the junction kept 2 bases outside the gene matches. Germline CDR1 SGHRS, CDR2 YFSETQ. This CDR3 is built from 15 residues. The CDR3 reads CASSSGTGGTDTQYF. The CDR3 region has the DNA TGCGCCAGCAGCTCCGGGACAGGGGGCACAGATACGCAGTATTTT.

The chain recombines TRBV6-1 with TRBJ1-1; 7 bases map to TRBD1. V dropped 10 bases and J dropped 3; count of bases not matched to a gene: 14. The CDR3 has 15 amino acids. Germline loops: CDR1 MNHNS, CDR2 SASEGT. CDR3 sequence reads: CATKLGDSSDTEAFF. The CDR3 DNA follows: TGTGCCACCAAGTTAGGGGACAGCTCGGACACTGAAGCTTTCTTT.

The chain has TRBV5-1 and TRBJ1-3; 7 bases line up with TRBD1. CDR3 length: 17 residues. V gave up 3 bases and J gave up 0 bases; unmatched junction bases: 9. Germline CDR1 reads SGHRS; CDR2 reads YFSETQ. The CDR3 is CASSSEARGVSGNTIYF. For the CDR3, the DNA is TGCGCCAGCAGCTCAGAGGCCAGGGGGGTCTCTGGAAACACCATATATTTT.